These T cell receptor beta chains were read from a single sample in a study of shared clonotypes between healthy human individuals. Sequencing used immunoSEQ multiplex PCR; TCRdb keeps in-frame clones, though not all of them. The data show roughly 2.6 million clones, just over 90% seen once. The sample comprised naive CD4+ T cells sorted from blood. These receptors all stem from a man aged 18 to 35 in good health. Both conserved end residues are part of each CDR3. The order of the fields is J gene, V gene, D gene, CDR3 length, clone size, CDR3 protein, CDR3 DNA. A D gene is named only where the DNA matches it firmly. The listing skips clone size in some rows; elsewhere it reads once, few, many or a size class.

>TRBJ2-5|TRBV6-6|-|15|-
CASSYSGAEGVEQYF
TGTGCCAGCAGTTACTCGGGGGCCGAGGGTGTGGAGCAGTACTTC
>TRBJ2-5|TRBV19|-|13|-
CASSTRDKGSQYF
TGTGCCAGTAGCACCCGGGACAAAGGTAGCCAGTACTTC
>TRBJ2-2|TRBV19|-|17|-
CASRANLGSRHTGELFF
TGTGCCAGTAGGGCCAATTTGGGATCCCGGCACACCGGGGAGCTGTTTTTT
>TRBJ2-2|TRBV18|-|15|-
CASSPPAGNTGELFF
TGTGCCAGCTCACCACCAGCCGGGAACACCGGGGAGCTGTTTTTT
>TRBJ1-1|TRBV6-5|TRBD1|14|-
CASKIGQANTEAFF
TGTGCCAGCAAGATAGGACAGGCGAACACTGAAGCTTTCTTT
>TRBJ2-7|TRBV19|-|13|-
CASSIVGSYEQYF
TGTGCCAGTAGTATAGTTGGGTCCTACGAGCAGTACTTC
>TRBJ2-5|TRBV27|-|14|once
CASSLRGRGETQYF
TGTGCCAGCAGTTTAAGGGGGAGGGGAGAGACCCAGTACTTC
>TRBJ2-3|TRBV28|-|12|-
CASSPSTDTQYF
TGTGCCAGCAGTCCATCCACAGATACGCAGTATTTT
>TRBJ1-2|TRBV9|-|15|-
CASSENRVSPYGYTF
TGTGCCAGCAGCGAGAACAGGGTTTCTCCCTATGGCTACACCTTC
>TRBJ1-1|TRBV4-1|-|13|-
CASSQDRRSEAFF
TGCGCCAGCAGCCAAGATCGGAGGTCAGAAGCTTTCTTT
>TRBJ2-3|TRBV5-1|-|16|-
CASSLITGVGTDTQYF
TGCGCCAGCAGCTTGATAACGGGAGTGGGCACAGATACGCAGTATTTT
>TRBJ2-1|TRBV7-2|-|13|-
CASSHLRGAEQFF
TGTGCCAGCAGCCACTTAAGGGGAGCTGAGCAGTTCTTC
>TRBJ1-6|TRBV30|-|13|-
CAWSAGVNSPLHF
TGTGCCTGGAGTGCAGGGGTAAATTCACCCCTCCACTTT
>TRBJ1-1|TRBV28|TRBD1|15|once
CASSLSRQGSAEAFF
TGTGCCAGCAGTTTATCCCGACAGGGATCGGCTGAAGCTTTCTTT
>TRBJ2-5|TRBV11-2|TRBD2|14|-
CASSLQRERVTQYF
TGTGCCAGCAGCCTCCAGCGGGAGAGGGTGACCCAGTACTTC
>TRBJ2-7|TRBV28|TRBD2|15|-
CASSPAGGGSDEQYF
TGTGCCAGCAGTCCTGCCGGCGGGGGGTCGGACGAGCAGTACTTC
>TRBJ2-1|TRBV7-9|-|15|-
CASSPARGIYNEQFF
TGTGCCAGCAGCCCAGCCAGGGGCATCTACAATGAGCAGTTCTTC
>TRBJ1-1|TRBV25-1|-|13|once
CASVRSQGTEAFF
TGTGCCAGCGTCCGGTCTCAGGGCACTGAAGCTTTCTTT
>TRBJ2-4|TRBV5-1|TRBD1|15|-
CASSENRGSKNIQYF
TGCGCCAGCAGCGAAAACAGGGGTTCCAAAAACATTCAGTACTTC
>TRBJ2-2|TRBV7-7|-|16|-
CASSPYGGPNTGELFF
TGTGCTAGCAGCCCCTATGGGGGCCCGAACACCGGGGAGCTGTTTTTT
>TRBJ2-3|TRBV5-1|TRBD2|17|-
CASSPRTSGGLTDTQYF
TGCGCCAGCAGCCCACGGACTAGCGGGGGACTCACAGATACGCAGTATTTT
>TRBJ2-7|TRBV5-8|TRBD1|13|-
CASWGQTAYEQYF
TGTGCCAGCTGGGGACAGACCGCCTACGAGCAGTACTTC
>TRBJ2-7|TRBV7-3|-|13|-
CASSSSGDRQQYF
TGTGCCAGCAGCTCTTCAGGGGACCGCCAGCAGTACTTC
>TRBJ2-6|TRBV7-6|TRBD1|18|-
CASSLLGQGAPGANVLTF
TGTGCCAGCAGCTTACTCGGACAGGGGGCGCCCGGGGCCAACGTCCTGACTTTC
>TRBJ2-3|TRBV5-6|TRBD2|16|once
CASSLRSGAYKDTQYF
TGTGCCAGCAGCTTGCGGAGCGGGGCGTACAAAGATACGCAGTATTTT
>TRBJ1-2|TRBV6-1|-|14|once
CASSEGQGYYGYTF
TGTGCCAGCAGTGAAGGGCAGGGGTACTATGGCTACACCTTC
>TRBJ1-2|TRBV7-9|-|13|-
CASSFPGAYGYTF
TGTGCCAGCAGCTTTCCGGGGGCCTATGGCTACACCTTC
>TRBJ2-7|TRBV30|-|14|once
CAWSVEDRTYEQYF
TGTGCCTGGAGTGTAGAGGACAGAACCTACGAGCAGTACTTC
>TRBJ2-7|TRBV5-4|-|13|-
CASSLAGVIEQYF
TGTGCCAGCAGCTTGGCGGGGGTAATCGAGCAGTACTTC
>TRBJ2-7|TRBV28|-|15|-
CASSPQGYGSYEQYF
TGTGCCAGCAGTCCCCAGGGTTACGGGTCCTACGAGCAGTACTTC
>TRBJ2-7|TRBV30|-|15|-
CAWSVTGFSSYEQYF
TGTGCCTGGAGTGTGACGGGATTCAGCTCCTACGAGCAGTACTTC
>TRBJ1-2|TRBV29-1|TRBD1|12|once
CSVMTGGDGYTF
TGCAGCGTTATGACAGGGGGTGATGGCTACACCTTC
>TRBJ1-6|TRBV25-1|-|13|-
CASSDSYNSPLHF
TGTGCCAGCAGTGACTCCTATAATTCACCCCTCCACTTT
>TRBJ2-1|TRBV2|TRBD2|15|-
CASFSGGASDNEQFF
TGTGCCAGCTTCAGCGGGGGGGCCTCTGACAATGAGCAGTTCTTC
>TRBJ2-5|TRBV28|-|13|few
CASSLGYQETQYF
TGTGCCAGCAGTTTAGGGTACCAAGAGACCCAGTACTTC
>TRBJ1-4|TRBV5-6|TRBD1|15|-
CASSLGDRGREKLFF
TGTGCCAGCAGCTTGGGGGACAGGGGGCGAGAAAAACTGTTTTTT
>TRBJ2-3|TRBV6-6|-|14|-
CASSYSRAYDTQYF
TGTGCCAGCAGTTACTCCCGGGCTTATGATACGCAGTATTTT
>TRBJ2-7|TRBV7-2|TRBD2|17|-
CASSLALLAGDSYEQYF
TGTGCCAGCAGCTTAGCCCTACTAGCGGGGGACTCCTACGAGCAGTACTTC
>TRBJ2-5|TRBV18|-|15|-
CASSPSRMGRETQYF
TGTGCCAGCTCCCCCTCGCGGATGGGCAGAGAGACCCAGTACTTC
>TRBJ1-1|TRBV2|-|14|-
CASLLQGQNTEAFF
TGTGCCAGCCTACTACAGGGCCAGAACACTGAAGCTTTCTTT
>TRBJ2-3|TRBV5-1|TRBD1|15|-
CASSLGQGKADTQYF
TGCGCCAGCAGCTTGGGACAGGGAAAGGCAGATACGCAGTATTTT
>TRBJ2-5|TRBV6-5|-|15|once
CASSYAGGRQETQYF
TGTGCCAGCAGTTACGCTGGGGGTAGGCAAGAGACCCAGTACTTC
>TRBJ1-2|TRBV6-5|-|14|once
CASRGTTGDYGYTF
TGTGCCAGCAGGGGTACGACAGGAGATTATGGCTACACCTTC
>TRBJ1-1|TRBV28|TRBD1|15|-
CASRFNDRAFAEAFF
TGTGCCAGCAGGTTTAACGACAGGGCGTTCGCTGAAGCTTTCTTT
>TRBJ1-6|TRBV2|-|11|-
CASRYNSPLHF
TGTGCCAGCAGGTATAATTCACCCCTCCACTTT
>TRBJ1-2|TRBV19|-|15|-
CASRVEVWGTYGYTF
TGTGCCAGTAGGGTGGAGGTATGGGGGACCTATGGCTACACCTTC
>TRBJ1-6|TRBV4-1|TRBD1|17|few
CASSQGFGQGGGSPLHF
TGCGCCAGCAGCCAAGGGTTTGGACAGGGAGGCGGTTCACCCCTCCACTTT
>TRBJ1-2|TRBV5-6|-|12|few
CASSSDSYGYTF
TGTGCCAGCAGCTCGGACAGCTATGGCTACACCTTC
>TRBJ2-7|TRBV28|TRBD1|16|-
CASSGHDRGFAYEQYF
TGTGCCAGCAGTGGACATGACAGGGGATTTGCCTACGAGCAGTACTTC
>TRBJ2-4|TRBV5-1|TRBD1|15|-
CASSFRQGSENIQYF
TGCGCCAGCAGCTTCAGACAGGGGAGCGAAAACATTCAGTACTTC
>TRBJ2-5|TRBV5-6|TRBD2|15|-
CASSISGGGGETQYF
TGTGCCAGCAGCATATCGGGAGGCGGGGGAGAGACCCAGTACTTC
>TRBJ2-5|TRBV10-3|-|15|-
CAISESSGSGETQYF
TGTGCCATCAGTGAGTCGTCGGGAAGCGGGGAGACCCAGTACTTC
>TRBJ2-5|TRBV25-1|TRBD1|15|once
CASRSRTGTQETQYF
TGTGCCAGCAGATCGCGGACAGGGACTCAAGAGACCCAGTACTTC
>TRBJ2-3|TRBV9|-|15|-
CASSVAGVRTDTQYF
TGTGCCAGCAGCGTAGCTGGCGTGCGCACAGATACGCAGTATTTT